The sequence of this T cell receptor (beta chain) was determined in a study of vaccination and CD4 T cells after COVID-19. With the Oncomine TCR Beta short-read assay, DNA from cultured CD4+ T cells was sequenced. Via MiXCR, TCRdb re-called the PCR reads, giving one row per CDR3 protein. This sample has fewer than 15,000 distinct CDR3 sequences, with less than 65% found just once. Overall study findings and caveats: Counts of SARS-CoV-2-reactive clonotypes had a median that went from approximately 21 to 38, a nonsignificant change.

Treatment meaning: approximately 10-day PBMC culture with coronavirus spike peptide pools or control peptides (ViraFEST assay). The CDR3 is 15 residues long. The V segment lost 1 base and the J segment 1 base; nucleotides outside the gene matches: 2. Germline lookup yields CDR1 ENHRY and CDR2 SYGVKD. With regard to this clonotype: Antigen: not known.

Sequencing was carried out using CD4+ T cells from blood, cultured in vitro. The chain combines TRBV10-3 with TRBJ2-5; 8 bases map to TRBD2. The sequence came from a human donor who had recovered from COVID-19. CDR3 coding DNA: TGTGCCATCAGTGAGTATACTAGCGGCCAAGAGACCCAGTACTTC. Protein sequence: CAISEYTSGQETQYF.